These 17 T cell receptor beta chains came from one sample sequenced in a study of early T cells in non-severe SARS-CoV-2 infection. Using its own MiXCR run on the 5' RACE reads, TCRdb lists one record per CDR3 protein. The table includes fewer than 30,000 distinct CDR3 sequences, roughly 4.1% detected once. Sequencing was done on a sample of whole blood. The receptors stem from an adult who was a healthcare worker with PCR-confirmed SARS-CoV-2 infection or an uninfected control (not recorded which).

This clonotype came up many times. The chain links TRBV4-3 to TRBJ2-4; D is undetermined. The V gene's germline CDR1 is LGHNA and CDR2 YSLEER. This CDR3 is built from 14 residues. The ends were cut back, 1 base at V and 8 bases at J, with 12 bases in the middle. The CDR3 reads CASSQAVWGDIQYF. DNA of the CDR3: TGCGCCAGCAGCCAAGCCGTTTGGGGTGACATTCAGTACTTC.

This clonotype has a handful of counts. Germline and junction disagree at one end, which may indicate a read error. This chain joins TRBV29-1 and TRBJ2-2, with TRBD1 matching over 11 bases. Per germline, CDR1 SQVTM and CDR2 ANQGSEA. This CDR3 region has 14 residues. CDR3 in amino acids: CSVEGDRGTGELFF. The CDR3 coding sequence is TGCAGCGTCGAAGGGGACAGGGGGACCGGGGAGCTGTTTTTT.

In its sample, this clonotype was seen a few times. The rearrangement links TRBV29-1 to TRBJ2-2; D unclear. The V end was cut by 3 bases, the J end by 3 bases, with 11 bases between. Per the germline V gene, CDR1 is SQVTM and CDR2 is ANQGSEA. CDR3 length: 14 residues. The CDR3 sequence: CSVEGPLDTGELFF. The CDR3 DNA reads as TGCAGCGTTGAGGGCCCCCTAGACACCGGGGAGCTGTTTTTT.

The CDR3 spells CSALRNEQYF. CDR3 DNA sequence: TGCAGTGCTCTGCGGAACGAGCAGTACTTC. V usage is TRBV20-1 and J usage is TRBJ2-7; no definite D call. The CDR3 is made up of 10 amino acids. Trimming stripped 5 bases from V and 5 bases from J, with 7 bases between. CDR1 and CDR2 from the germline V gene are DFQATT and SNEGSKA (reference sequence).

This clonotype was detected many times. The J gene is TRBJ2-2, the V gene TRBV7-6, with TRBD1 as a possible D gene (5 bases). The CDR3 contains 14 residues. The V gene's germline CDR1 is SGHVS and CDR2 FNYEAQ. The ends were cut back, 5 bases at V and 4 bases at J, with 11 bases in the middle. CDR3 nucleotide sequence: TGTGCCAGCAGCAAAGGGGCAGCCACCGGGGAGCTGTTTTTT. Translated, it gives CASSKGAATGELFF.

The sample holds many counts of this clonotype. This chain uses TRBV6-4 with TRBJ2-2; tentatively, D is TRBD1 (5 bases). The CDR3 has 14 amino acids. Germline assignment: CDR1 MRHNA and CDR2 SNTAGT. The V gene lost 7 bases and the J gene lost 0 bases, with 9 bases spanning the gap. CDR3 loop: CASTETANTGELFF. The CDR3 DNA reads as TGTGCCAGCACGGAGACAGCGAACACCGGGGAGCTGTTTTTT.

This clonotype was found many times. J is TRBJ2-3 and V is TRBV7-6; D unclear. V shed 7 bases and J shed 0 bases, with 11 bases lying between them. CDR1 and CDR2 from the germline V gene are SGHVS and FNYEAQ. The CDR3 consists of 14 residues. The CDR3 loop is CASTKDVSTDTQYF. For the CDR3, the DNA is TGTGCCAGCACAAAGGACGTGAGCACAGATACGCAGTATTTT.

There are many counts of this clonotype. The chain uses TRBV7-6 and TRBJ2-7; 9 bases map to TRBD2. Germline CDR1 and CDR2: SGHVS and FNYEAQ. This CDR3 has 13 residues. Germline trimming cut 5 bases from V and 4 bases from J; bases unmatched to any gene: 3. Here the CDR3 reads CASSVTSGYEQYF. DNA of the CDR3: TGTGCCAGCAGCGTTACTAGCGGGTACGAGCAGTACTTC.

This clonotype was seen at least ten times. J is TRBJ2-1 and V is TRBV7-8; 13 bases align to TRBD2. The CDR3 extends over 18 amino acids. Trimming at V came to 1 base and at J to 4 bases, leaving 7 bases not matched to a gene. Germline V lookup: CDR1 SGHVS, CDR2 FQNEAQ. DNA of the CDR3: TGTGCCAGCAGCTTAGTCGGGACTAGCGGGAAGATTTACAATGAGCAGTTCTTC. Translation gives CASSLVGTSGKIYNEQFF.

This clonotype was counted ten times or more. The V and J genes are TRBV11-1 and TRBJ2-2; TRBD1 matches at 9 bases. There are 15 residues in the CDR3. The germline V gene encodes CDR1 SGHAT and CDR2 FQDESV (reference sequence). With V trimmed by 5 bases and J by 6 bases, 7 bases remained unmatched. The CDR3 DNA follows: TGTGCCAGCAGCCAACGGACAGGGGTAGCCGGGGAGCTGTTTTTT. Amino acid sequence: CASSQRTGVAGELFF. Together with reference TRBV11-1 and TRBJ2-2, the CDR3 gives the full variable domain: EAEVAQSPRYKITEKSQAVAFWCDPISGHATLYWYRQILGQGPELLVQFQDESVVDDSQLPKDRFSAERLKGVDSTLKIQPAELGDSAMYLCASSQRTGVAGELFFGEGSRLTVL.

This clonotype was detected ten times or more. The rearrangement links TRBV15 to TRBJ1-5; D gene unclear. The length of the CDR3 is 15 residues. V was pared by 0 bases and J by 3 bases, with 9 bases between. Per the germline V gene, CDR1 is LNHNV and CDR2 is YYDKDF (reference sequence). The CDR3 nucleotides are TGTGCCACCAGCAGAGACCGGGCCTACAATCAGCCCCAGCATTTT. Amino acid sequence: CATSRDRAYNQPQHF.

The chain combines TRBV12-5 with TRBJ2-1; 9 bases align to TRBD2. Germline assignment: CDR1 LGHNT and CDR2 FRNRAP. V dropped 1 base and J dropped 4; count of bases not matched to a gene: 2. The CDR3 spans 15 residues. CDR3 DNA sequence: TGTGCTAGTGGTTTGGGACTAGCGGTTTACAATGAGCAGTTCTTC. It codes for CASGLGLAVYNEQFF. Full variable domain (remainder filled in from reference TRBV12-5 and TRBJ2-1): DARVTQTPRHKVTEMGQEVTMRCQPILGHNTVFWYRQTMMQGLELLAYFRNRAPLDDSGMPKDRFSAEMPDATLATLKIQPSEPRDSAVYFCASGLGLAVYNEQFFGPGTRLTVL.

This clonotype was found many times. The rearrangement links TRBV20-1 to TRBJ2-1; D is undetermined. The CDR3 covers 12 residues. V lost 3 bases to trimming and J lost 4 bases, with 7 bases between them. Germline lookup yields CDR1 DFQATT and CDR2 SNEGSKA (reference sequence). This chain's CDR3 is CSARYQYNEQFF. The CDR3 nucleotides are TGCAGTGCTAGGTACCAATACAATGAGCAGTTCTTC.

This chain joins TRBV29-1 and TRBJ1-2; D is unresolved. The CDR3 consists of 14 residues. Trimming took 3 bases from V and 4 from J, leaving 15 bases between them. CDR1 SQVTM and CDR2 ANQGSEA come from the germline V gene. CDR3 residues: CSVDLLQSFYGYTF. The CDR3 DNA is TGCAGCGTTGACCTTTTGCAGAGTTTCTATGGCTACACCTTC.

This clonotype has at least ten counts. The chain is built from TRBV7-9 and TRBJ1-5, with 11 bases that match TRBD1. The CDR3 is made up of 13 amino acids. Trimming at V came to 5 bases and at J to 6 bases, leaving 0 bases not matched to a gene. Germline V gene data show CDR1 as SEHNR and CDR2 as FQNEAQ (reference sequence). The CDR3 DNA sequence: TGTGCCAGCAGCGGGACAGGGGGTCAGCCCCAGCATTTT. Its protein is CASSGTGGQPQHF.

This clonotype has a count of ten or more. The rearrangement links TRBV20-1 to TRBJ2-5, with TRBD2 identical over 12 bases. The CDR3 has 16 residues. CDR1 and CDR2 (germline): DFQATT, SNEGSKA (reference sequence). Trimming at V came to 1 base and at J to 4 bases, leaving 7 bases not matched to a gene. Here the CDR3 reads CSARVPSGRAGETQYF. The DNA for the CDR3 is TGCAGTGCTAGAGTTCCTAGCGGGAGGGCCGGAGAGACCCAGTACTTC.

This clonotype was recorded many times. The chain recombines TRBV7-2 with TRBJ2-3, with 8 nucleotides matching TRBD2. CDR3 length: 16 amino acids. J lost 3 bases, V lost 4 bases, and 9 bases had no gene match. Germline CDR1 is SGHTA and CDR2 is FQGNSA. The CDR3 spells CASSSGSGRGTDTQYF. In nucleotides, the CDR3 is TGTGCCAGCAGCTCCGGGAGCGGGAGAGGAACAGATACGCAGTATTTT.